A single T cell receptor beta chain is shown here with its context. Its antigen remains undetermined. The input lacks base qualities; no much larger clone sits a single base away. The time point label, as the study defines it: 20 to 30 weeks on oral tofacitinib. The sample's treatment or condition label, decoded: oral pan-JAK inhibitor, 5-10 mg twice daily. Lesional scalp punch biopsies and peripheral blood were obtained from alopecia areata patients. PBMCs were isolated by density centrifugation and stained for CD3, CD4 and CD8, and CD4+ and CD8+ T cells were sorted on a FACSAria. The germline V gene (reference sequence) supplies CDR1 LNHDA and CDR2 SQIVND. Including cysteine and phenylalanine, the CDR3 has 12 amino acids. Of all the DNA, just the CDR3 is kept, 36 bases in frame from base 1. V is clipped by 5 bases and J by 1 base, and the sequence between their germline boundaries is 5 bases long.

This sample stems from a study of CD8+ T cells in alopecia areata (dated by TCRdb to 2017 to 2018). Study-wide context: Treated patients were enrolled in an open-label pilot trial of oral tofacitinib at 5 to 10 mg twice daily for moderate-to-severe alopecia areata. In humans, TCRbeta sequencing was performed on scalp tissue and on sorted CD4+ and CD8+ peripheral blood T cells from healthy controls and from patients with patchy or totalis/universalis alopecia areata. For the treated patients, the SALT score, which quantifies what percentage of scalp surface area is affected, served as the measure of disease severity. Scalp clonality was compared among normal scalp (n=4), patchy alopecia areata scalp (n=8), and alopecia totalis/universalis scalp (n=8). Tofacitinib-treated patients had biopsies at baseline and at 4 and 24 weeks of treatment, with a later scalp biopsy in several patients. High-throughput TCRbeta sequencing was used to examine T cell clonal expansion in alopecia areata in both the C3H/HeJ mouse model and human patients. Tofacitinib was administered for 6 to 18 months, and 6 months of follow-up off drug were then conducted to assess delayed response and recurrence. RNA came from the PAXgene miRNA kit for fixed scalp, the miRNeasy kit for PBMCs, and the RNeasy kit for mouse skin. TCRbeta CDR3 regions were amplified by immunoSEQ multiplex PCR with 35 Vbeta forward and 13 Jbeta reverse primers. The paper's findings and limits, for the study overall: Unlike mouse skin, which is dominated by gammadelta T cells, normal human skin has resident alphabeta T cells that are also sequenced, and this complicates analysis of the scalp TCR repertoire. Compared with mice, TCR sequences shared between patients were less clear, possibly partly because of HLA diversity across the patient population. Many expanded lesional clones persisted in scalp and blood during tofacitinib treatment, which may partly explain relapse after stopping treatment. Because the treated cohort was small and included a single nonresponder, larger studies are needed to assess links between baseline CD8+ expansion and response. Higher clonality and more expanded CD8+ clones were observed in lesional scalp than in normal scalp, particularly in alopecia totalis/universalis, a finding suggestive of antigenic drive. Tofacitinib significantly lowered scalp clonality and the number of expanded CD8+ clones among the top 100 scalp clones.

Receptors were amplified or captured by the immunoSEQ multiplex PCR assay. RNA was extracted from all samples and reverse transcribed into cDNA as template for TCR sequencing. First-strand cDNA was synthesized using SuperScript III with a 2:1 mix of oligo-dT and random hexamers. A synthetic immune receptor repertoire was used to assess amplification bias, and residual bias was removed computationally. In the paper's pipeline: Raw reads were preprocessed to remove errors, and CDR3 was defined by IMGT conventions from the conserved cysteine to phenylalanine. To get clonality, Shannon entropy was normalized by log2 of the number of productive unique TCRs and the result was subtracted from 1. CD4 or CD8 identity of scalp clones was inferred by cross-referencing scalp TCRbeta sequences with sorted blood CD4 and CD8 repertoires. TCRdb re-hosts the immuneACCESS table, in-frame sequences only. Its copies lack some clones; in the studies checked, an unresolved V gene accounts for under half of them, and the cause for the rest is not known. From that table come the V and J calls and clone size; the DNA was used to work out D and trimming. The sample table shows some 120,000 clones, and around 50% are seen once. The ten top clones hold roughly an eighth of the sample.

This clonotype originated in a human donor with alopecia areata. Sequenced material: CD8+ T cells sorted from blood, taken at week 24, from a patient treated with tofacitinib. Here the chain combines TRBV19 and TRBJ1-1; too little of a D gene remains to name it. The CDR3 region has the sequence CASSLGNTEAFF. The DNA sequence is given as TGTGCCAGTAGTCTTGGGAACACTGAAGCTTTCTTT.